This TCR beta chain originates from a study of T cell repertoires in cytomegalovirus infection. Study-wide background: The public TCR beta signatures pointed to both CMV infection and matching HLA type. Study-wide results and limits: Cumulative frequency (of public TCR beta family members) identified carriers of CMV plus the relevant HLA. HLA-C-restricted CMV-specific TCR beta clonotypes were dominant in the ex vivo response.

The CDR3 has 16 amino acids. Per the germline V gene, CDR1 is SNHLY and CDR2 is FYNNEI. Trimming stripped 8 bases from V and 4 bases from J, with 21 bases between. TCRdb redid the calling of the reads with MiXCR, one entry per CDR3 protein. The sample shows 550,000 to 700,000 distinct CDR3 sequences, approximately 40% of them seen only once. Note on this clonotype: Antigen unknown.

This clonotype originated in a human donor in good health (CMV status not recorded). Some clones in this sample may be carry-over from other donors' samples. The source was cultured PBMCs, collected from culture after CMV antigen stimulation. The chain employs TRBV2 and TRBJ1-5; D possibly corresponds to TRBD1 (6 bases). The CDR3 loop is CASSDRGGGLNQPQHF. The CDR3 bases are TGTGCCAGCTCGGACAGAGGGGGTGGTTTGAATCAGCCCCAGCATTTT.